This T cell receptor beta chain was observed in a study of control samples from healthy donors and cancer patients. Profiled with immunoSEQ multiplex PCR; TCRdb holds only in-frame clones, not every one. The table lists around 170,000 clones, around 88% of them singletons. Trimming removed 0 bases from V and 1 base from J, with 7 bases in between. This CDR3 spans 14 amino acids. Germline CDR1 reads SGDLS; CDR2 reads YYNGEE. There are a few counts of this clone. The rearrangement links TRBV9 to TRBJ1-2; weak D call: TRBD1 (6 bases). The material sequenced was blood. The sequence was collected from a woman in her thirties in good health. The CDR3 is CASSVGQDNYGYTF. In DNA, the CDR3 is TGTGCCAGCAGCGTAGGACAGGATAACTATGGCTACACCTTC. The variable domain in full, with the rest retrieved from reference TRBV9 and TRBJ1-2, is DSGVTQTPKHLITATGQRVTLRCSPRSGDLSVYWYQQSLDQGLQFLIQYYNGEERAKGNILERFSAQQFPDLHSELNLSSLELGDSALYFCASSVGQDNYGYTFGSGTRLTVV.